The 21 T cell receptor beta chains given below trace back to one sample, sequenced in a study of ipilimumab plus nivolumab after autologous stem cell transplantation (dated by TCRdb to the early 2020s). The library was generated by the immunoSEQ multiplex PCR assay. The clones in this table, taken by TCRdb from immuneACCESS, are in-frame only. Not every clone is retained; where verified, under half of the shortfall comes from an unresolved V gene, and the cause of the rest is unknown. This sample is represented by 17,000 or so clones; 80% of them were singletons. The ten largest clones capture roughly 10% of the sample. This sample comprised PBMCs, obtained in a trial of ipilimumab plus nivolumab as post-transplant consolidation. These receptors all stem from a male donor with diffuse large B-cell lymphoma.

The CDR3 region is CASSRPGTSGTDTQYF. For the CDR3, the DNA is TGTGCCAGCAGCAGACCCGGGACTAGCGGCACAGATACGCAGTATTTT. The rearrangement links TRBV9 to TRBJ2-3; TRBD2 matches at 10 bases. The CDR3 sequence is 16 residues long. The V segment lost 4 bases and the J segment 1 base; nucleotides outside the gene matches: 6. CDR1 is SGDLS and CDR2 is YYNGEE in the germline V gene.

The gene calls are TRBV10-3 and TRBJ2-5; no definite D call. Germline V gives CDR1 ENHRY, CDR2 SYGVKD. Trimming left V 4 bases short and J 5 bases short, with 11 bases between. The CDR3 is 13 amino acids. As DNA, the CDR3 is TGTGCCATCAGTGGTGATTCGGGTGAGACCCAGTACTTC. Its protein is CAISGDSGETQYF.

The J gene is TRBJ1-3, the V gene TRBV9; D is ambiguous. Germline CDR1 reads SGDLS; CDR2 reads YYNGEE. V shed 4 bases and J shed 1 base, with 9 bases lying between them. The CDR3 is 14 amino acids. CDR3 in amino acids: CASSLAVSGNTIYF. CDR3 DNA sequence: TGTGCCAGCAGCCTCGCTGTGTCTGGAAACACCATATATTTT.

The chain employs TRBV27 and TRBJ1-1, with D perhaps matching TRBD1 (5 bases). Germline V gene sequence: CDR1 MNHEY, CDR2 SMNVEV (reference sequence). V gave up 2 bases and J gave up 1 base, with 8 bases separating them. The CDR3 extends over 14 amino acids. In nucleotides, the CDR3 is TGTGCCAGCAGTTTAAAGGACACGAACACTGAAGCTTTCTTT. Translated: CASSLKDTNTEAFF.

The chain joins TRBV7-3 to TRBJ2-5, with 11 positions matching TRBD2. The CDR3 is 16 amino acids. V shed 5 bases, J shed 5 bases, and the junction held 10 bases outside the gene matches. From germline, CDR1 is SGHTA and CDR2 FQGTGA. Here the CDR3 reads CASSDNSGGAVETQYF. In nucleotides, the CDR3 is TGTGCCAGCAGCGACAATAGCGGGGGGGCGGTGGAGACCCAGTACTTC.

The CDR3 coding sequence is TGTGCCAGCAGTCCTCGGACAAACGACAACGAGCAGTACTTC. It yields the protein CASSPRTNDNEQYF. This rearrangement joins TRBV2 to TRBJ2-7; TRBD1 might be the D (5 bases). V was cut by 5 bases and J by 5 bases, with 16 bases left in between. Germline CDR1 reads SNHLY; CDR2 reads FYNNEI. This CDR3 has 14 residues.

J is TRBJ1-3 and V is TRBV19, with TRBD1 matching over 7 bases. With 5 bases clipped from V and 1 base from J, the junction kept 8 bases outside the gene matches. Germline values: CDR1 LNHDA, CDR2 SQIVND (reference sequence). The CDR3 contains 16 residues. In DNA form, the CDR3 reads TGTGCCAGTAGTGAAGGGGGCTCACTTTCTGGAAACACCATATATTTT. It yields the protein CASSEGGSLSGNTIYF.

This clone was recorded only once. V gene TRBV6-6 combines with J gene TRBJ2-5; the match to TRBD1 covers 7 bases. The CDR3 totals 15 residues. Germline trimming cut 6 bases from V and 2 bases from J; bases unmatched to any gene: 9. Germline assignment: CDR1 MNHNY and CDR2 SVGAGI (reference sequence). The CDR3 coding sequence is TGTGCCAGCAGGCCAGGGGACAGAGAACAAGAGACCCAGTACTTC. Protein: CASRPGDREQETQYF.

The V gene is TRBV11-3, the J gene TRBJ2-7, with D perhaps being TRBD1 or TRBD2 (6 bases each). Looked up from germline, CDR1 is SGHNT and CDR2 is YENEEA. The CDR3 loop spans 14 amino acids. V was trimmed by 2 bases and J by 5 bases, leaving 13 bases between them. The CDR3: CASSLLGGEDEQYF. The CDR3 region has the DNA TGTGCCAGCAGCTTATTGGGGGGCGAGGACGAGCAGTACTTC. The variable domain in full, with the rest retrieved from reference TRBV11-3 and TRBJ2-7, is EAGVVQSPRYKIIEKKQPVAFWCNPISGHNTLYWYLQNLGQGPELLIRYENEEAVDDSQLPKDRFSAERLKGVDSTLKIQPAELGDSAVYLCASSLLGGEDEQYFGPGTRLTVT.

The J gene is TRBJ1-1, the V gene TRBV7-2, with TRBD1 as a possible D gene (6 bases). This CDR3 spans 14 amino acids. Germline-derived CDR1 and CDR2 are SGHTA and FQGNSA. Trimming left V 4 bases short and J 2 bases short, with 11 bases between. The CDR3 sequence is CASSYRDINTEAFF. The CDR3 DNA sequence: TGTGCCAGCAGCTACCGGGACATCAACACTGAAGCTTTCTTT.

V gene TRBV5-1 combines with J gene TRBJ1-1; 10 nucleotides align to TRBD1. The junction had 1 base not matched to a gene; V was cut back by 4 bases and J by 1 base. Germline loops: CDR1 SGHRS, CDR2 YFSETQ. The CDR3 is made up of 14 amino acids. CDR3 in DNA: TGCGCCAGCAGCCGGACAGGGGGGAACACTGAAGCTTTCTTT. Translation: CASSRTGGNTEAFF. The whole variable domain, remainder taken from reference TRBV5-1 and TRBJ1-1, is KAGVTQTPRYLIKTRGQQVTLSCSPISGHRSVSWYQQTPGQGLQFLFEYFSETQRNKGNFPGRFSGRQFSNSRSEMNVSTLELGDSALYLCASSRTGGNTEAFFGQGTRLTVV.

The rearrangement joins TRBV5-3 to TRBJ1-4; D is possibly TRBD1 (6 bases). TRBV5-3 is assigned to the ORF class and has an uncertain function. This CDR3 comprises 14 residues. Trimming removed 4 bases at V and 4 bases at J, with 11 bases between. This CDR3 is CARSPDSYNEKLFF. The CDR3 nucleotides read TGTGCCAGAAGCCCGGACAGCTATAATGAAAAACTGTTTTTT.

The rearrangement links TRBV2 to TRBJ1-5; D unclear. V lost 0 bases, J lost 6 bases, and 12 bases lay in between. Germline CDR1 and CDR2: SNHLY and FYNNEI. This CDR3 spans 15 amino acids. The CDR3 is CASSEAPGIGQPQHF. In nucleotides, the CDR3 is TGTGCCAGCAGTGAAGCACCCGGGATAGGTCAGCCCCAGCATTTT.

The rearrangement joins TRBV2 to TRBJ2-1, with 8 bases fitting TRBD2. The germline V gene has CDR1 SNHLY and CDR2 FYNNEI. With V trimmed by 6 bases and J by 7 bases, 8 bases remained unmatched. The CDR3 runs 14 residues. The CDR3 protein is CASRLGGAQNEQFF. The CDR3 nucleotides are TGTGCCAGCAGACTCGGGGGGGCCCAAAATGAGCAGTTCTTC. Full variable domain (rest looked up from reference TRBV2 and TRBJ2-1): EPEVTQTPSHQVTQMGQEVILRCVPISNHLYFYWYRQILGQKVEFLVSFYNNEISEKSEIFDDQFSVERPDGSNFTLKIRSTKLEDSAMYFCASRLGGAQNEQFFGPGTRLTVL.

The chain carries TRBV6-5 and TRBJ1-2, with D perhaps matching TRBD1 (5 bases). V was clipped by 6 bases and J by 5 bases, with 16 bases between them. There are 14 residues in the CDR3. Looked up from germline, CDR1 is MNHEY and CDR2 is SVGAGI. The CDR3 reads CASRGGTVGYGYTF. The CDR3 DNA is TGTGCCAGCAGGGGCGGGACGGTGGGTTATGGCTACACCTTC.

Concerning this clone itself: A read error may be the cause here, since a much bigger clone is one base away. Other nucleotide sequences in the sample specify the same CDR3. The chain couples TRBV5-5 to TRBJ2-7; D is undetermined. The CDR3 is 12 amino acids. Germline CDR1 SGHKS, CDR2 YYEKEE (reference sequence). V gave up 4 bases and J gave up 3 bases, with 8 bases separating them. Here the CDR3 DNA reads TGTGCCAGCAGCACCGCAGGCTACGAGCAGTACTTC. Amino acids: CASSTAGYEQYF.

The rearrangement links TRBV4-2 to TRBJ1-3; D gene unclear. The CDR3 length is 11 residues. V was cut by 0 bases and J by 10 bases, with 4 bases left in between. The germline gives CDR1 LGHNA, CDR2 YNFKEQ. CDR3 sequence: CASSQDYTIYF. The CDR3 DNA sequence: TGTGCCAGCAGCCAAGATTATACCATATATTTT.

The chain couples TRBV19 to TRBJ2-2, with unresolved D. Per germline, CDR1 LNHDA and CDR2 SQIVND (reference sequence). With 5 bases removed from V and 3 bases from J, the gap between germline ends came to 7 bases. The CDR3 spans 13 residues. This chain's CDR3 is CASSFMHTGELFF. Here the CDR3 DNA reads TGTGCCAGTAGTTTCATGCACACCGGGGAGCTGTTTTTT.

The chain carries TRBV7-9 and TRBJ1-5, with D unclear. The germline V gene encodes CDR1 SEHNR and CDR2 FQNEAQ (reference sequence). V lost 2 bases to trimming and J lost 4 bases, with 6 bases between them. The CDR3 spans 13 residues. The CDR3 is CASSLSANQPQHF. The CDR3 DNA follows: TGTGCCAGCAGCTTATCAGCGAATCAGCCCCAGCATTTT.

The CDR3 DNA follows: TGCAGTGCCCTGGCCGGGCTATTCCAGTTCTTC. Its protein product is CSALAGLFQFF. This chain connects TRBV20-1 to TRBJ2-1; no clear D gene. The CDR3 runs 11 residues. Germline V gives CDR1 DFQATT, CDR2 SNEGSKA (reference sequence). With 6 bases removed from V and 13 bases from J, the gap between germline ends came to 16 bases.

The chain has TRBV6-6 and TRBJ1-6; tentative D call: TRBD1 (5 bases). The CDR3 runs to 12 residues. Trimming took 5 bases from V and 7 from J, leaving 6 bases between them. Germline V CDR1 and CDR2: MNHNY, SVGAGI (reference sequence). CDR3 in DNA: TGTGCCAGCAGTCGACAGAATTCACCCCTCCACTTT. Amino acid sequence: CASSRQNSPLHF.